This entry lists 19 T cell receptor beta chains sequenced from one sample in a study of shared clonotypes between healthy human individuals. Clones were sequenced by immunoSEQ multiplex PCR, and TCRdb holds only the in-frame ones, with some missing. The sample has some 1 million clones; about 76% are singletons. Sample: memory CD4+ T cells sorted from blood. As to subset: CD45RA-negative fraction. These TCRs come from a man younger than 30 in good health.

J is TRBJ2-7 and V is TRBV30; the match to TRBD1 covers 8 bases. Germline values: CDR1 GTSNPN, CDR2 SVGIG (reference sequence). The J segment lost 1 base and the V segment lost 5 bases, leaving 4 bases of the junction unmatched. This CDR3 contains 13 residues. The CDR3 spells CAWGQGLSYEQYF. The CDR3, as DNA: TGTGCCTGGGGACAGGGCCTTTCCTACGAGCAGTACTTC.

This rearrangement joins TRBV19 to TRBJ1-1, with 7 bases lining up with TRBD1. V was pared by 6 bases and J by 3 bases, with 7 bases of the junction left unmatched. The germline CDR1 and CDR2 sequences are LNHDA and SQIVND (reference sequence). The CDR3 extends over 14 amino acids. The CDR3 sequence: CASSPDRDYTEAFF. For the CDR3, the DNA is TGTGCCAGTAGCCCCGACAGGGATTACACTGAAGCTTTCTTT.

The J gene is TRBJ1-1, the V gene TRBV19; no reliable D call. This CDR3 is built from 13 residues. Trimming cost V 4 bases and J 2 bases, with 8 bases left between them. Per germline, CDR1 LNHDA and CDR2 SQIVND (reference sequence). Here the CDR3 DNA reads TGTGCCAGTAGTAAGGAGCACAACACTGAAGCTTTCTTT. Translating it yields CASSKEHNTEAFF.

The chain links TRBV7-6 to TRBJ2-5, with D unclear. This CDR3 spans 12 amino acids. Germline values: CDR1 SGHVS, CDR2 FNYEAQ. Trimming cost V 2 bases and J 6 bases, with 7 bases left between them. The CDR3 loop reads CASSLPGQTQYF. The DNA of the CDR3 is TGTGCCAGCAGCTTACCTGGGCAGACCCAGTACTTC. Full variable domain (remainder filled in from reference TRBV7-6 and TRBJ2-5): GAGVSQSPRYKVTKRGQDVALRCDPISGHVSLYWYRQALGQGPEFLTYFNYEAQQDKSGLPNDRFSAERPEGSISTLTIQRTEQRDSAMYRCASSLPGQTQYFGPGTRLLVL.

This clone was counted only a few times. The gene calls are TRBV28 and TRBJ1-5; TRBD1 is a possible D gene (5 bases). V gave up 5 bases and J gave up 7 bases, with 15 bases separating them. CDR3 length: 14 residues. Germline V lookup: CDR1 MDHEN, CDR2 SYDVKM. The CDR3 sequence: CASSIRGRIQPQHF. The CDR3 nucleotides read TGTGCCAGCAGTATTCGGGGCCGGATCCAGCCCCAGCATTTT.

In its sample, this clone was seen a few times. The V gene is TRBV11-2, the J gene TRBJ1-3; D unresolved. Per germline, CDR1 SGHAT and CDR2 FQNNGV. The CDR3 loop spans 14 amino acids. Trimming removed 5 bases at V and 4 bases at J, with 12 bases between. This chain's CDR3 is CASSPGGSGNTIYF. The CDR3 region has the DNA TGTGCCAGCAGCCCCGGTGGTTCGGGAAACACCATATATTTT.

The V gene is TRBV19, the J gene TRBJ2-1, with 8 nucleotides matching TRBD1. Germline V gene lookup returns CDR1 LNHDA and CDR2 SQIVND (reference sequence). CDR3 length: 14 amino acids. V lost 7 bases, J lost 7 bases, and 9 bases stayed unmatched. CDR3 amino acids: CASTPGGAWNEQFF. The CDR3 bases are TGTGCCAGTACCCCAGGGGGCGCATGGAATGAGCAGTTCTTC.

The chain uses TRBV11-2 and TRBJ2-2; D is undetermined. The CDR3 runs 13 residues. The germline V gene has CDR1 SGHAT and CDR2 FQNNGV. V dropped 7 bases and J dropped 7 bases, with 13 bases sitting between them. DNA of the CDR3: TGTGCCAGCACTCAATTCGGCCGCGGGGAGCTGTTTTTT. The encoded protein is CASTQFGRGELFF.

V is TRBV10-3 and J is TRBJ1-1; 10 nucleotides match TRBD1. The CDR3 is 14 amino acids. V lost 2 bases and J lost 5; bases outside the gene matches: 2. CDR1 is ENHRY, CDR2 SYGVKD, per germline. This CDR3 is CAISEDRGQTEAFF. The CDR3 DNA is TGTGCCATCAGTGAGGACAGGGGGCAAACTGAAGCTTTCTTT.

J is TRBJ2-7 and V is TRBV30; 9 bases are shared with TRBD1. The V gene end was trimmed by 0 bases and the J gene end by 12 bases; junction bases not matched to a gene: 12. This CDR3 has 14 amino acids. Germline V gene sequence: CDR1 GTSNPN, CDR2 SVGIG (reference sequence). Written as DNA, the CDR3 is TGTGCCTGGAGTGTAGGGGGGGACAGGGCCGGAGCGTACTTC. It is translated as CAWSVGGDRAGAYF.

V and J are TRBV5-1 and TRBJ2-3, with 7 bases aligning to TRBD2. This CDR3 is built from 16 residues. CDR1 is SGHRS and CDR2 is YFSETQ in the germline V gene. The ends lost 4 bases at V and 0 bases at J; junction bases unmatched: 8. The CDR3 nucleotides read TGCGCCAGCAGCCCCGAGGGGCGGGGGAGCACAGATACGCAGTATTTT. It encodes CASSPEGRGSTDTQYF.

The chain employs TRBV30 and TRBJ1-5; possible D gene TRBD1, 6 bases. CDR3 length: 16 residues. Germline V gene data show CDR1 as GTSNPN and CDR2 as SVGIG (reference sequence). Trimming pared 5 bases from V and 4 bases from J, leaving 21 bases between. This CDR3 is CAWCPQGPPGNQPQHF. CDR3 in DNA: TGTGCCTGGTGCCCCCAGGGGCCGCCTGGAAATCAGCCCCAGCATTTT.

The chain links TRBV5-6 to TRBJ2-7; 7 bases agree with TRBD1. Germline V gene lookup returns CDR1 SGHDT and CDR2 YYEEEE. J gave up 0 bases and V 4 bases, and 4 bases lay outside the gene matches. The CDR3 spans 14 residues. The CDR3 spells CASSPTGPSYEQYF. The CDR3, as DNA: TGTGCCAGCAGCCCGACAGGGCCCTCCTACGAGCAGTACTTC.

The rearrangement joins TRBV7-8 to TRBJ2-2; D might be TRBD2 (6 bases). The germline V gene encodes CDR1 SGHVS and CDR2 FQNEAQ. The ends were cut back, 6 bases at V and 3 bases at J, with 11 bases in the middle. The CDR3 is 14 residues long. CDR3 residues: CASSLTGDTGELFF. Here the CDR3 DNA reads TGTGCCAGCAGTCTAACGGGGGACACCGGGGAGCTGTTTTTT.

The J gene is TRBJ2-7, the V gene TRBV7-8, with D uncertain. The CDR3 has 14 residues. Trimming removed 6 bases at V and 0 bases at J, with 12 bases between. Germline CDR1 SGHVS, CDR2 FQNEAQ. In DNA form, the CDR3 reads TGTGCCAGCAGGCCTCTAGTGAGCTCCTACGAGCAGTACTTC. It codes for CASRPLVSSYEQYF.

V and J are TRBV30 and TRBJ2-3, with a tentative D call TRBD1 (6 bases). The CDR3 is 14 amino acids. V lost 4 bases to trimming and J lost 5 bases, with 16 bases between them. Per germline, CDR1 GTSNPN and CDR2 SVGIG (reference sequence). CDR3 sequence reads: CAWNSITRGDTQYF. DNA for the CDR3: TGTGCCTGGAACTCAATTACCAGGGGAGATACGCAGTATTTT.

About this clone itself: The sample has other DNA sequences that encode this CDR3 too. This chain uses TRBV15 with TRBJ2-7, with no clear D. The length of the CDR3 is 13 residues. Trimming left V 0 bases short and J 5 bases short, with 8 bases between. Germline values: CDR1 LNHNV, CDR2 YYDKDF (reference sequence). The CDR3 region is CATSRDSGNEQYF. The CDR3 DNA sequence: TGTGCCACCAGCAGAGATTCGGGTAACGAGCAGTACTTC.

This clone has only one observation. The chain has TRBV5-1 and TRBJ2-7, with D possibly matching TRBD2 (6 bases). The CDR3 is 14 amino acids. Germline V gene data show CDR1 as SGHRS and CDR2 as YFSETQ. With 7 bases removed from V and 6 bases from J, the gap between germline ends came to 20 bases. The CDR3 reads CASHPRGGVGEQYF. Here the CDR3 DNA reads TGCGCCAGCCACCCAAGAGGAGGGGTGGGCGAGCAGTACTTC.

Only a few counts were recorded for this clone. This sequence joins TRBV28 and TRBJ1-6; D unclear. Germline V CDR1 and CDR2: MDHEN, SYDVKM. V lost 5 bases, J lost 4 bases, and 9 bases lay in between. The CDR3 covers 14 residues. The CDR3 nucleotides are TGTGCCAGCAGTCCGTGGCAGTATAATTCACCCCTCCACTTT. The encoded protein is CASSPWQYNSPLHF.